This T cell receptor beta chain was sequenced in a study of identical twins. CDR3 length: 11 residues. The germline V gene has CDR1 WSHSY and CDR2 SAAADI. TCRdb recomputed calls from the 5' RACE reads with MiXCR, one row per CDR3 protein. This sample has about 470,000 distinct CDR3 sequences, with more than 20% found just once. For this clonotype: One end of the junction does not line up with germline, which may come from a read error.

This sample also appeared in a second study, on T cells expressing NK-cell markers. That publication notes: Seven sequenced donors out of eight were HCMV-seropositive, one seronegative.

The TCR was taken from a woman between 18 and 29 years old in good health. Sequences were obtained from CD4+ T cells sorted from blood. The chain uses TRBV10-2 and TRBJ2-7, with D perhaps matching TRBD2 (5 bases). The CDR3 region has the DNA TGCGCCAGCAGTCGGGGAACGATCTACGACTTC. Encoded protein: CASSRGTIYDF.